Below, one T cell receptor beta chain is given with its context. CDR3 length equals 13 residues. Germline CDR1 MGHDK, CDR2 SYGVNS. Trimming took 2 bases from V and 1 from J, leaving 5 bases between them. This table comes from immunoSEQ multiplex PCR, and its TCRdb copy is limited to in-frame clones, with some not included. The table has about 690,000 clones, around 91% seen once. The data derive from a study of shared clonotypes between healthy human individuals. Donors, without exception, were Caucasian adults residing in Nashville, Tennessee. The clonotype was recovered from a young man in good health. Some clones in this sample may be carry-over from other donors' samples. What was sequenced was memory CD8+ T cells from PBMCs. Described subset: CD45RO+ cells pooled with CCR7-negative TemRA cells. The chain couples TRBV25-1 to TRBJ1-1; no reliable D call. The CDR3 region is CASSELWNTEAFF. For the CDR3, the DNA is TGTGCCAGCAGTGAACTGTGGAACACTGAAGCTTTCTTT.